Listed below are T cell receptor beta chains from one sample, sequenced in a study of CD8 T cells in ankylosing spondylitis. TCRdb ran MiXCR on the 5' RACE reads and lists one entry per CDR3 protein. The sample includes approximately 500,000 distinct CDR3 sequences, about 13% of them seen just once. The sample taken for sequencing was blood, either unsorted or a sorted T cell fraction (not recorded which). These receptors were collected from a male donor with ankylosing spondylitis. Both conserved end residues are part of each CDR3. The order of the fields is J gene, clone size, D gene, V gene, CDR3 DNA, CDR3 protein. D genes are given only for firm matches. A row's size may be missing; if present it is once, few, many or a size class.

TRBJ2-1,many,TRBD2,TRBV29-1,TGCAGCGGAAGCGGGAGGTTTCATGAGCAGTTCTTC,CSGSGRFHEQFF
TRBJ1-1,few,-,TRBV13,TGTGCCAGCAGCTCAGGGCCGGGAACCATGAACACTGAAGCTTTCTTT,CASSSGPGTMNTEAFF
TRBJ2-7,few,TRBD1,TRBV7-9,TGTGCCAGCAGCATAGACAGGGGGTACAACGAGCAGTACTTC,CASSIDRGYNEQYF
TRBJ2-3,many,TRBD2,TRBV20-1,TGCAGTGAACGGGGACTAGCGGGCCCCACAGATACGCAGTATTTT,CSERGLAGPTDTQYF
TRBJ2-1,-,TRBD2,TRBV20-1,TGCAGTGCTAGGGAGGTAGCGGGAGTTAGGGAGCAGTTCTTC,CSAREVAGVREQFF
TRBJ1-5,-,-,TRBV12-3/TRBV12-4,TGTGCCAGCAGTTTGAATCCCAATCAGCCCCAGCATTTT,CASSLNPNQPQHF
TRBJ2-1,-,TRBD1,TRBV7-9,TGTGCCAGCAGCCGAAGGGACAGGGGGCTTAGGGATGAGCAGTTCTTC,CASSRRDRGLRDEQFF
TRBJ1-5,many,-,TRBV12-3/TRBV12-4,TGTGCCAGCAGTTTCTACCCCCCCGTGGTGCCATCGGGCCAGCATTTT,CASSFYPPVVPSGQHF
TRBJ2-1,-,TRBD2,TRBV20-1,TGCAGTGCACCGCGCGGGAGGTCCAATGAGCAGTTCTTC,CSAPRGRSNEQFF
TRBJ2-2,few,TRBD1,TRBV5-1,TGCGCCAGCAGCTTGGCAGGGACAGGGAACACCGGGGAGCTGTTTTTT,CASSLAGTGNTGELFF
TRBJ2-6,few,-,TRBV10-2,TGCGCCAGCAGTGGGTCCCTCTCTGGGGCCAACGTCCTGACTTTC,CASSGSLSGANVLTF
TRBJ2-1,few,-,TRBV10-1,TGCGCCAGCAGTGAGCTCCCGGCTAGCTCCTACAATGAGCAGTTCTTC,CASSELPASSYNEQFF
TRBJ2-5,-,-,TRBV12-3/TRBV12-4,TGTGCCAGCGGCCCGATCCAAGAGACCCAGTACTTC,CASGPIQETQYF
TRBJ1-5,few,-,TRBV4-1,TGCGCCAGCAGCCAAGATGGGTATCAGCCCCAGCATTTT,CASSQDGYQPQHF
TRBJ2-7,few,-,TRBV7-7,TGTGCCAGCAGCTTAACGACGGCCCGTGACGACGAGCAGTACTTC,CASSLTTARDDEQYF
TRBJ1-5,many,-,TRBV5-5,TGTGCCAGCAGCCCCCAGGAGGGGCAGACTAATCAGCCCCAGCATTTT,CASSPQEGQTNQPQHF
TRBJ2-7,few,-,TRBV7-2,TGTGCCAGCAGCCCGAGGACTTACTACGAGCAGTACTTC,CASSPRTYYEQYF
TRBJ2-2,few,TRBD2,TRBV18,TGTGCCAGCTCACCACAGGTCGACCGAGCGGGACTACCTAACACCGGGGAGCTGTTTTTT,CASSPQVDRAGLPNTGELFF
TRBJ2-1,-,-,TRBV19,TGTGCCAGTAGCCTGGCGGCGGACTTCTACAATGAGCAGTTCTTC,CASSLAADFYNEQFF
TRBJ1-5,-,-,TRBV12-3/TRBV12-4,TGTGCCAGCAGCGGCCGCACGGGCAGCAATCAGCCCCAGCATTTT,CASSGRTGSNQPQHF
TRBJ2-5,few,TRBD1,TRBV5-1,TGCGCCAGCAGCTACGGGACAGGGAGAGGAGAGACCCAGTACTTC,CASSYGTGRGETQYF
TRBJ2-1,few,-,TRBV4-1,TGCGCCAGCAGCTATTCCCGGGGCAGCGTCTACAATGAGCAGTTCTTC,CASSYSRGSVYNEQFF
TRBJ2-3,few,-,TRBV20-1,TGCAGTGCTCAAAGGGCTTTAGATACGCAGTATTTT,CSAQRALDTQYF
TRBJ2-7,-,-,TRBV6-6,TGTGCCAGCACCCAGGACAGTTACTACGAGCAGAACTTC,CASTQDSYYEQNF
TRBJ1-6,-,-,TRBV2,TGTGCCAGCACCCTCGACAGTTATAATTCACCCCTCCACTTT,CASTLDSYNSPLHF
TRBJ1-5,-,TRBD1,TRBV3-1,TGTGCCAGCAGCCAAGAAGGGGGGGACAGCGCCCTCCAGCCCCAGCATTTT,CASSQEGGDSALQPQHF
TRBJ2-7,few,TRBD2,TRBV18,TGTGCCAGCTCACCGGGCACTAGCGGGAGTTCAAGTTACGAGCAGTACTTC,CASSPGTSGSSSYEQYF
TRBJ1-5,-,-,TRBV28,TGTGCCAGCAGCCCAGGGTTGAGGTACCAGCCCCAGCATTTT,CASSPGLRYQPQHF
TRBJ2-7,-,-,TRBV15,TGTGCCACCAGCAGAGATTTCTCCTCGGACGAGCAGTACTTC,CATSRDFSSDEQYF
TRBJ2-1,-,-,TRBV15,TGTGCCACCAGCAGAGATGCCGGGATGAGATTCTCCTACAATGAGCAGTTCTTC,CATSRDAGMRFSYNEQFF
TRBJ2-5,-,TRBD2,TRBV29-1,TGCAGCGTCGACCTAGCGGGAGGGCTCCAAGAGACCCAGTACTTC,CSVDLAGGLQETQYF
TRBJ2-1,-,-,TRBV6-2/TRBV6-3,TGTGCCAGCAGTTCCTCTAGGAGCTATACTAACAATGAGCAGTTCTTC,CASSSSRSYTNNEQFF
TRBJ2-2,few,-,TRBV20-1,TGCAGTGCTGCGACTAGGCCCCGGGTAGAGACCGGGGAGCTGTTTTTT,CSAATRPRVETGELFF
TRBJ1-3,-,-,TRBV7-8,TGTGCCAGCAGCTTAGGACATTCCTCTGGAAACACCATATATTTT,CASSLGHSSGNTIYF
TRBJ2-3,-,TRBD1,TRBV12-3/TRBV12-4,TGTGCCAGCAGTCCACAGGGGCCGGGCACAGATACGCAGTATTTT,CASSPQGPGTDTQYF
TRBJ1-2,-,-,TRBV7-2,TGTGCCAGCAGCCCGAATATGGCCCCAGGCGGGAGCTACACCTTC,CASSPNMAPGGSYTF
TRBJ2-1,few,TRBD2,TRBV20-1,TGCAGTGCTAGAGATCCGCTAGCGGGCCACAATGAGCAGTTCTTC,CSARDPLAGHNEQFF
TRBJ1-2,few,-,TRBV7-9,TGTGCCAGCAGCTTGGGGACACCTTCTTCTAACTATGGCTACACCTTC,CASSLGTPSSNYGYTF
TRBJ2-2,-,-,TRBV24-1,TGTGCCACCAGTGACTTGGACAACACCGGGGAGCTGTTTTTT,CATSDLDNTGELFF
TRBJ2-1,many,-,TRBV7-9,TGTGCCAGCAGCGTTGACAATGAGCAGTTCTTC,CASSVDNEQFF
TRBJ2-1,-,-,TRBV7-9,TGTGCCAGCAGGGGACCCAATGAGCAGTTCTTC,CASRGPNEQFF
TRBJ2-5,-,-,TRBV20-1,TGCAGTGCCCCCCCCACAGGGCAAGAGACCCAGTACTTC,CSAPPTGQETQYF